A single sample gave rise to the 4 T cell receptor beta chains below, sequenced in a study of blood T cell repertoires in COVID-19. The protocol was immunoSEQ multiplex PCR, while the TCRdb copy is restricted to in-frame clones and leaves out a portion. Counted here are almost 200,000 clones, 70% to 90% occurring once; the ten biggest clones make up more than 0.7%. The specimen sequenced was peripheral blood. These receptors were obtained from a woman in her 70s with acute or convalescent COVID-19.

The chain combines TRBV7-9 with TRBJ1-1, with TRBD1 as a possible D gene (5 bases). Germline assignment: CDR1 SEHNR and CDR2 FQNEAQ (reference sequence). This CDR3 spans 11 amino acids. V lost 2 bases and J 11 bases, leaving 9 bases between the germline ends. CDR3 bases: TGTGCCAGCAGCTTATCAGGGTTGGCTTTCTTT. Its translation is CASSLSGLAFF.

The J gene is TRBJ2-5, the V gene TRBV5-4, with 8 positions matching TRBD1. CDR3 size: 14 residues. Germline trimming cut 0 bases from V and 5 bases from J; bases unmatched to any gene: 3. Germline values: CDR1 SGHNT, CDR2 YYREEE (reference sequence). CDR3 bases: TGTGCCAGCAGCTTGGCTGGACAGGGCGAGACCCAGTACTTC. Translated: CASSLAGQGETQYF. Together with reference TRBV5-4 and TRBJ2-5, the CDR3 gives the full variable domain: ETGVTQSPTHLIKTRGQQVTLRCSSQSGHNTVSWYQQALGQGPQFIFQYYREEENGRGNFPPRFSGLQFPNYSSELNVNALELDDSALYLCASSLAGQGETQYFGPGTRLLVL.

This sequence joins TRBV28 and TRBJ1-5, with a weak D call TRBD1 (6 bases). The V end was cut by 3 bases, the J end by 3 bases, with 12 bases between. The CDR3 runs 15 residues. The V gene's germline CDR1 is MDHEN and CDR2 SYDVKM. The CDR3 DNA sequence: TGTGCCAGCAGTTTCGCGTCAGGGGCCAATCAGCCCCAGCATTTT. Translating gives CASSFASGANQPQHF.

V gene TRBV18 combines with J gene TRBJ2-3; TRBD2 is a possible D gene (5 bases). V lost 5 bases and J lost 0, with 9 bases in between. The CDR3 length is 14 residues. Germline V lookup: CDR1 KGHSH, CDR2 LQKENI. CDR3 DNA sequence: TGTGCCAGCTCAGTTCCGGGGAGCACAGATACGCAGTATTTT. Amino acids: CASSVPGSTDTQYF.